The 9 T cell receptor beta chains below were found in one sample sequenced in a study of beta chain features in type 1 diabetes. Reverse transcribing all isolated RNA meant expressed TCRB transcripts were sequenced. Profiling relied on immunoSEQ multiplex PCR, and the TCRdb table lists in-frame clones only, not all of them. The data hold about 620,000 clones, with roughly 15% observed a single time. Sequencing was carried out using naive CD4+ T cells from blood. The receptors were gathered from a man aged 18 to 29 in good health.

V and J are TRBV27 and TRBJ1-6; 9 nucleotides line up with TRBD1. The CDR3 sequence is 20 residues long. CDR1 MNHEY and CDR2 SMNVEV come from the germline V gene (reference sequence). V dropped 7 bases and J dropped 8; count of bases not matched to a gene: 24. This CDR3 is CASTHQPTANRGHLDSPLHF. In nucleotides, the CDR3 is TGTGCCAGCACTCACCAGCCGACCGCCAACAGGGGGCATTTGGATTCACCCCTCCACTTT.

The DNA of the CDR3 is TGTGCCAGCAGCGTTGACAGGGGCTGGAGGGACACTGAAGCTTTCTTT. Its translation is CASSVDRGWRDTEAFF. V gene TRBV7-6 combines with J gene TRBJ1-1; TRBD1 agrees at 8 bases. The V and J ends lost 5 bases and 3 bases, in that order; junction bases with no gene match: 11. Germline CDR1 SGHVS, CDR2 FNYEAQ. The CDR3 is made up of 16 amino acids.

This clone came up a few times. The gene calls are TRBV4-2 and TRBJ2-3, with TRBD2 identical over 10 bases. CDR3 size: 16 residues. Germline V gene sequence: CDR1 LGHNA, CDR2 YNFKEQ. With V trimmed by 6 bases and J by 1 base, 7 bases remained unmatched. The CDR3 here is CASRSAGTSGTDTQYF. The CDR3 DNA is TGTGCCAGCAGGTCAGCCGGGACTAGCGGCACAGATACGCAGTATTTT.

This clone was picked up a small number of times. Other DNA sequences in the sample encode the same CDR3. This chain connects TRBV5-1 to TRBJ2-2; the D is unclear. Germline assignment: CDR1 SGHRS and CDR2 YFSETQ. Trimming removed 6 bases at V and 3 bases at J, with 3 bases between. The CDR3 has 11 amino acids. The CDR3: CASTDTGELFF. In nucleotides, the CDR3 is TGCGCCAGCACGGACACCGGGGAGCTGTTTTTT. The full variable domain, completed using reference TRBV5-1 and TRBJ2-2, is KAGVTQTPRYLIKTRGQQVTLSCSPISGHRSVSWYQQTPGQGLQFLFEYFSETQRNKGNFPGRFSGRQFSNSRSEMNVSTLELGDSALYLCASTDTGELFFGEGSRLTVL.

This clone was seen a handful of times. The same CDR3 arises from other DNA sequences in this sample as well. V and J are TRBV29-1 and TRBJ1-1; perhaps TRBD1 as D (5 bases). V lost 6 bases and J lost 1, with 15 bases in between. The CDR3 is 14 amino acids. Germline loops: CDR1 SQVTM, CDR2 ANQGSEA. The CDR3 region has the DNA TGCAGCGTCCGCACCGGGACGGGGAACACTGAAGCTTTCTTT. Translating it yields CSVRTGTGNTEAFF.

The chain carries TRBV30 and TRBJ2-7; TRBD1 agrees at 12 bases. Germline CDR1 is GTSNPN and CDR2 is SVGIG (reference sequence). After removal of 5 bases from V and 2 bases from J, the junction contained 4 bases not matched to a gene. The CDR3 has 14 residues. The CDR3 sequence: CAWAGDRGPYEQYF. Written as DNA, the CDR3 is TGTGCCTGGGCGGGGGACAGGGGGCCCTACGAGCAGTACTTC.

The CDR3 region has the DNA TGTGCCAGCAGCATCCGACAGGGAGGATCACCCCTCCACTTT. This sequence encodes CASSIRQGGSPLHF. The V and J genes are TRBV9 and TRBJ1-6; TRBD1 matches at 7 bases. The CDR3 runs 14 residues. Trimming removed 4 bases from V and 10 bases from J; junction bases left unmatched: 8. Germline-derived CDR1 and CDR2 are SGDLS and YYNGEE.

The J gene is TRBJ1-3, the V gene TRBV6-5; D is uncertain. The ends were cut back, 0 bases at V and 2 bases at J, with 5 bases in the middle. The CDR3 extends over 14 amino acids. Germline V gene sequence: CDR1 MNHEY, CDR2 SVGAGI. CDR3 DNA sequence: TGTGCCAGCAGTTACTCTGCAACTGGAAACACCATATATTTT. Translation gives CASSYSATGNTIYF.

This clone came up a few times. The rearrangement joins TRBV29-1 to TRBJ2-5; D not resolved. CDR3 length: 13 amino acids. CDR1 is SQVTM, CDR2 ANQGSEA, per germline. The V and J ends lost 4 bases and 1 base respectively, with 10 bases between them. The CDR3 nucleotides read TGCAGCGTTGTCCTAGGATTCCAAGAGACCCAGTACTTC. It encodes CSVVLGFQETQYF.